This T cell receptor beta chain comes out of a study of CD8+ T cells in alopecia areata. At the level of the study: Dosing with tofacitinib proceeded for 6 to 18 months, followed by 6 months off drug. Study conclusions and caveats: Normal skin's resident alphabeta T cells are sequenced alongside lesional scalp T cells. Patients displayed less clarity in TCR sharing than mice, a finding possibly related to HLA.

CDR3 length equals 16 residues. CDR1 and CDR2 from the germline V gene are SEHNR and FQNEAQ (reference sequence). The V segment lost 5 bases and the J segment 6 bases; nucleotides outside the gene matches: 12. This clone was counted between two and nine times. Its antigen is not known. As the sequencing template, cDNA was produced by extracting RNA and reverse transcribing it. Assay: immunoSEQ multiplex PCR; the TCRdb copy retains only in-frame clones and omits some. The table has hundreds of thousands of clones, roughly 57% seen once. Investigators sorted PBMCs to obtain both CD4+ and CD8+ T cells. This TCR came from a human donor with alopecia areata. The sequencing here drew on CD4+ T cells sorted from blood, taken at week 0. The J gene is TRBJ2-7, the V gene TRBV7-9; 11 bases fit TRBD2. The CDR3 sequence: CASSPRSGLAGGEQYF. DNA for the CDR3: TGTGCCAGCAGCCCCAGAAGTGGGCTAGCGGGAGGCGAGCAGTACTTC.